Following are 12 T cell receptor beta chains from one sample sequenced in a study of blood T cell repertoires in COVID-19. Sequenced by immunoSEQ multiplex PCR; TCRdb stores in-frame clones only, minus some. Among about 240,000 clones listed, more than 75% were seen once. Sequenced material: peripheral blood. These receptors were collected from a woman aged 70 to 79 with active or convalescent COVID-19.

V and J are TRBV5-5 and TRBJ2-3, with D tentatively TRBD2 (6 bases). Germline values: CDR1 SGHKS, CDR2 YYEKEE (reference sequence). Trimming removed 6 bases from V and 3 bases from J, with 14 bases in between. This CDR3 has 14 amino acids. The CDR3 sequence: CASTLRLATDTQYF. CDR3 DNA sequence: TGTGCCAGCACCCTGAGGCTAGCGACAGATACGCAGTATTTT.

CDR3 bases: TGTGCCAGCAGCCCCGGGACTAGCAATGAGCAGTTCTTC. Its translation is CASSPGTSNEQFF. The chain employs TRBV12-3 or TRBV12-4 and TRBJ2-1; 8 positions match TRBD2. V shed 6 bases, J shed 6 bases, and the junction held 4 bases outside the gene matches. CDR3 length equals 13 residues.

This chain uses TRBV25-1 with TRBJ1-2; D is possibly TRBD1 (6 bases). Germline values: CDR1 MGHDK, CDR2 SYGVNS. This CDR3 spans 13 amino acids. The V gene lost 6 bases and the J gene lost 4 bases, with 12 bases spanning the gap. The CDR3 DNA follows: TGTGCCAGCAGCCCAGGGGTTAGCTATGGCTACACCTTC. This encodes CASSPGVSYGYTF.

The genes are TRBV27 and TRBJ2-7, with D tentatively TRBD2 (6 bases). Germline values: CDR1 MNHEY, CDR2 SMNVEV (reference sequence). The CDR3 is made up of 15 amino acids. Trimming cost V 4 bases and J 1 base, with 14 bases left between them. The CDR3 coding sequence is TGTGCCAGCAGTTCCGGGACTTGGGGGTCCTACGAGCAGTACTTC. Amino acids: CASSSGTWGSYEQYF.

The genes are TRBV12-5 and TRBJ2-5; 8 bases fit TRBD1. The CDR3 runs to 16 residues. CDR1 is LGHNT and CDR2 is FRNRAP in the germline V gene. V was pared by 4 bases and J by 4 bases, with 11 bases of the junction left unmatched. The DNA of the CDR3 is TGTGCTAGTGGTTCCGGACAGGGAACGGGTCGAGAGACCCAGTACTTC. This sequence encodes CASGSGQGTGRETQYF.

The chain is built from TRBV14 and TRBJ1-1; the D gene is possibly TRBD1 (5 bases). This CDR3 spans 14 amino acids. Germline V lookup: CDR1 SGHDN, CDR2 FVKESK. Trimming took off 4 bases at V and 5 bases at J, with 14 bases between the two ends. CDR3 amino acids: CASSLAWGVTEAFF. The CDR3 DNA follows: TGTGCCAGCAGCCTCGCGTGGGGGGTGACTGAAGCTTTCTTT.

DNA of the CDR3: TGTGCCAGTAACCGCGGACAGGGGGTTTTGAACACTGAAGCTTTCTTT. Amino acids: CASNRGQGVLNTEAFF. The J gene is TRBJ1-1, the V gene TRBV19; 10 bases map to TRBD1. CDR1 and CDR2 (germline): LNHDA, SQIVND (reference sequence). The CDR3 sequence is 16 residues long. V was pared by 7 bases and J by 0 bases, with 8 bases of the junction left unmatched.

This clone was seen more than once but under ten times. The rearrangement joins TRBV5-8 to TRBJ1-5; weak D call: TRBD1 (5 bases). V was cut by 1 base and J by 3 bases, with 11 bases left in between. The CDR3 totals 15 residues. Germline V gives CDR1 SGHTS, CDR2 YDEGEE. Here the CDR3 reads CASSLMQQANQPQHF. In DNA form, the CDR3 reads TGTGCCAGCAGCTTGATGCAACAGGCCAATCAGCCCCAGCATTTT.

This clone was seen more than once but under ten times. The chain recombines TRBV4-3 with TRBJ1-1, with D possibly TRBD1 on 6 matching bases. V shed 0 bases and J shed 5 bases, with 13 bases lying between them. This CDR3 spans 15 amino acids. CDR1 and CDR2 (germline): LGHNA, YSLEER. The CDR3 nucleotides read TGCGCCAGCAGCCAAGAACAGGGAGAGGGAACTGAAGCTTTCTTT. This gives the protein CASSQEQGEGTEAFF.

The CDR3 here is CSVPGGGSGYEQYF. The CDR3 bases are TGCAGCGTTCCTGGGGGGGGTTCGGGCTACGAGCAGTACTTC. V gene TRBV29-1 combines with J gene TRBJ2-7, with 7 bases aligning to TRBD2. V shed 5 bases, J shed 3 bases, and the junction held 10 bases outside the gene matches. This CDR3 region has 14 residues. CDR1 and CDR2 from the germline V gene are SQVTM and ANQGSEA.

The CDR3 DNA is TGTGCCAGCAGTGAACTAATGAAATCACCCCTCCACTTT. Encoded protein: CASSELMKSPLHF. This sequence joins TRBV25-1 and TRBJ1-6; D is ambiguous. Germline CDR1 reads MGHDK; CDR2 reads SYGVNS. This CDR3 is 13 amino acids long. V was cut by 2 bases and J by 10 bases, with 9 bases left in between. Variable domain in full (rest from reference TRBV25-1 and TRBJ1-6): EADIYQTPRYLVIGTGKKITLECSQTMGHDKMYWYQQDPGMELHLIHYSYGVNSTEKGDLSSESTVSRIRTEHFPLTLESARPSHTSQYLCASSELMKSPLHFGNGTRLTVT.

The CDR3 DNA sequence: TGTGCCAGCAGCCGCCTAGGGAGTTCCTACGAGCAGTACTTC. This encodes CASSRLGSSYEQYF. This chain uses TRBV3-1 (or the pseudogene TRBV3-2) with TRBJ2-7, with D perhaps TRBD2 (5 bases). The germline V and J ends were trimmed by 4 bases and 1 base, with 11 bases remaining between them. The CDR3 has 14 residues. The V gene's germline CDR1 is LGHDT and CDR2 YNNKEL (reference sequence).